Presented here are 21 T cell receptor beta chains from one specimen sequenced in a study of beta chain features in type 1 diabetes (dated by TCRdb to the late 2010s). The library relied on the immunoSEQ multiplex PCR assay. The entire amount of isolated RNA was reverse transcribed using the High Capacity cDNA Reverse Transcription Kit, so the sequenced TCRB transcripts were expressed ones. Here the immuneACCESS table is served through TCRdb, limited to in-frame sequences with V and J called. Missing clones are a known gap in these copies; in checked studies unresolved V genes cover under half, and the rest lacks a known reason. The sample table lists fewer than 400,000 clones, less than 10% of them with a count of one. Less than 0.45% of the sample comes from the top ten. Sequences were obtained from central memory CD4+ T cells from blood. The receptors shown here come from a woman younger than 35 in good health.

In this sample, this clone turned up a few times. The rearrangement uses TRBV7-2 and TRBJ2-7, with 8 bases that match TRBD1. The CDR3 consists of 13 residues. The V segment lost 3 bases and the J segment 9 bases; nucleotides outside the gene matches: 7. Germline CDR1 is SGHTA and CDR2 is FQGNSA. CDR3 sequence: CASSFPDRGGQYF. The CDR3 DNA follows: TGTGCCAGCAGCTTCCCTGACAGGGGAGGGCAGTACTTC.

Ten or more counts support this clone. The chain joins TRBV18 to TRBJ2-5; 11 nucleotides line up with TRBD1. Per germline, CDR1 KGHSH and CDR2 LQKENI. V lost 4 bases to trimming and J lost 4 bases; unmatched junction nucleotides: 14. The length of the CDR3 is 18 residues. The CDR3 reads CASSLQAPGQGAGETQYF. CDR3 in DNA: TGTGCCAGCTCACTACAAGCGCCAGGACAGGGGGCTGGAGAGACCCAGTACTTC. The entire variable domain, with the rest obtained from reference TRBV18 and TRBJ2-5, is as follows: NAGVMQNPRHLVRRRGQEARLRCSPMKGHSHVYWYRQLPEEGLKFMVYLQKENIIDESGMPKERFSAEFPKEGPSILRIQQVVRGDSAAYFCASSLQAPGQGAGETQYFGPGTRLLVL.

This sequence joins TRBV9 and TRBJ2-2; a weak D match, TRBD1 (5 bases). The ends were cut back, 3 bases at V and 2 bases at J, with 11 bases in the middle. The length of the CDR3 is 15 residues. CDR1 and CDR2 from the germline V gene are SGDLS and YYNGEE. As DNA, the CDR3 is TGTGCCAGCAGCGGCAGGGTAGTCAACACCGGGGAGCTGTTTTTT. This sequence encodes CASSGRVVNTGELFF.

V is TRBV21-1 and J is TRBJ2-5; the table gives TRBD2 as D, unverified against the DNA. TRBV21-1 is marked as a pseudogene. The CDR3 has 18 residues. The CDR3 DNA follows: TGTGCCAGCAGCAAGAACGGGTGGAGCCGGGATTTAGGAGAGACCCAGTACTTC. Its translation is CASSKNGWSRDLGETQYF.

The sample holds many counts of this clone. The chain links TRBV4-3 to TRBJ2-5, with D tentatively TRBD1 or TRBD2 (5 bases each). Germline CDR1 reads LGHNA; CDR2 reads YSLEER. The germline V and J ends were trimmed by 4 bases and 4 bases, with 19 bases remaining between them. CDR3 length: 16 amino acids. CDR3 protein: CASSRNAGTSGETQYF. The CDR3 DNA sequence: TGCGCCAGCAGCCGAAACGCCGGGACGTCTGGAGAGACCCAGTACTTC.

The chain couples TRBV7-8 to TRBJ1-5, with a weak D call TRBD1 (6 bases). The CDR3 consists of 14 residues. Germline V gene sequence: CDR1 SGHVS, CDR2 FQNEAQ. Trimming shortened V by 5 bases and J by 4 bases, and 12 bases separated the two germline ends. CDR3 coding DNA: TGTGCCAGCAGCCTAGGACAGCAGAATCAGCCCCAGCATTTT. Its translation: CASSLGQQNQPQHF.

In this sample, this clone turned up a few times. The V and J genes are TRBV27 and TRBJ2-7, with 11 positions matching TRBD2. This CDR3 has 17 residues. J gave up 0 bases and V 1 base, and 5 bases lay outside the gene matches. CDR1 MNHEY and CDR2 SMNVEV come from the germline V gene (reference sequence). The CDR3 nucleotides are TGTGCCAGCAGTTTATTACTAGCGGGAGCGACCTCCTACGAGCAGTACTTC. Amino acids: CASSLLLAGATSYEQYF.

This clone was seen a handful of times. The gene calls are TRBV9 and TRBJ1-1; 8 bases agree with TRBD1. The CDR3 contains 16 residues. The V gene's germline CDR1 is SGDLS and CDR2 YYNGEE. The V and J ends lost 0 bases and 2 bases, in that order; junction bases with no gene match: 6. The CDR3 DNA reads as TGTGCCAGCAGCGTAGATTGGGGACAGGACAACACTGAAGCTTTCTTT. Protein sequence: CASSVDWGQDNTEAFF.

This clone was seen more than once but under ten times. The chain carries TRBV5-4 and TRBJ1-1, with D perhaps matching TRBD1 (6 bases). The V end lost 4 bases, the J end lost 4 bases, and 11 bases lay between the germline ends. This CDR3 spans 13 amino acids. Germline CDR1 SGHNT, CDR2 YYREEE (reference sequence). Written as DNA, the CDR3 is TGTGCCAGCAGCCCGGACAGTAGCACTGAAGCTTTCTTT. It translates to CASSPDSSTEAFF.

Ten or more counts support this clone. This chain joins TRBV10-3 and TRBJ2-1; D is possibly TRBD1 or TRBD2 (5 bases each). Looked up from germline, CDR1 is ENHRY and CDR2 is SYGVKD. This CDR3 spans 11 amino acids. V was clipped by 3 bases and J by 9 bases, with 6 bases between them. CDR3 coding DNA: TGTGCCATCAGTGATGGGGGTGAGCAGTTCTTC. It translates to CAISDGGEQFF.

This clone has ten or more counts. This sample includes further DNA sequences coding for the same CDR3. This chain connects TRBV7-9 to TRBJ1-1; unclear D gene. Germline V gives CDR1 SEHNR, CDR2 FQNEAQ (reference sequence). The CDR3 sequence is 12 residues long. The germline V and J ends were trimmed by 6 bases and 1 base, with 6 bases remaining between them. CDR3 bases: TGTGCCAGCAGATTGAAGAACACTGAAGCTTTCTTT. Encoded protein: CASRLKNTEAFF.

V usage is TRBV4-2 and J usage is TRBJ2-5; 9 bases map to TRBD2. The end of the DNA aligns better with TRBJ2-7, so the J call may be wrong. The CDR3 is 18 residues long. The germline CDR1 and CDR2 sequences are LGHNA and YNFKEQ. The CDR3 nucleotides read TGTGCCAGCAGCAGGCAACCTTTAGCGGGAGAGACTTCCTACGAGCAGTACTTC. This sequence encodes CASSRQPLAGETSYEQYF.

This clone occurred a few times. This chain joins TRBV9 and TRBJ1-6; no reliable D call. The CDR3 covers 13 residues. V dropped 1 base and J dropped 13 bases, with 12 bases sitting between them. The germline gives CDR1 SGDLS, CDR2 YYNGEE. The CDR3, as DNA: TGTGCCAGCAGCGTACGTCGAGTCGGGCCCCTCCACTTT. Residues: CASSVRRVGPLHF.

The rearrangement uses TRBV4-2 and TRBJ2-7; unclear D gene. The V end was cut by 0 bases, the J end by 2 bases, with 8 bases between. The CDR3 has 14 amino acids. Germline CDR1 LGHNA, CDR2 YNFKEQ. The CDR3 protein is CASSQERGPYEQYF. The CDR3 DNA reads as TGTGCCAGCAGCCAAGAACGCGGACCCTACGAGCAGTACTTC.

The chain carries TRBV7-9 and TRBJ2-3; the match to TRBD1 covers 9 bases. The germline V gene encodes CDR1 SEHNR and CDR2 FQNEAQ (reference sequence). Trimming removed 8 bases from V and 1 base from J; junction bases left unmatched: 4. This CDR3 is built from 14 residues. CDR3 sequence reads: CASLRDRGTDTQYF. CDR3 coding DNA: TGTGCCAGCCTCCGGGACAGGGGCACAGATACGCAGTATTTT.

The chain recombines TRBV5-4 with TRBJ2-2; no clear D gene. This CDR3 is built from 18 residues. The germline V gene has CDR1 SGHNT and CDR2 YYREEE (reference sequence). The ends were cut back, 2 bases at V and 5 bases at J, with 22 bases in the middle. In DNA, the CDR3 is TGTGCCAGCAGCTTACGACTCCGTGGGCGGACCGAGACCGGGGAGCTGTTTTTT. Translated, it gives CASSLRLRGRTETGELFF.

This rearrangement joins TRBV2 to TRBJ2-7; D perhaps matches TRBD2 (6 bases). The CDR3 length is 14 residues. Between the trimmed V and J ends, which lost 6 bases and 1 base, there was a span of 13 bases. Germline V gives CDR1 SNHLY, CDR2 FYNNEI. The chain's CDR3 is CASRVTSQSYEQYF. DNA of the CDR3: TGTGCCAGCAGGGTCACTAGCCAGTCCTACGAGCAGTACTTC. The variable domain in full, completed from reference TRBV2 and TRBJ2-7, reads EPEVTQTPSHQVTQMGQEVILRCVPISNHLYFYWYRQILGQKVEFLVSFYNNEISEKSEIFDDQFSVERPDGSNFTLKIRSTKLEDSAMYFCASRVTSQSYEQYFGPGTRLTVT.

This rearrangement joins TRBV5-1 to TRBJ2-1, with D perhaps TRBD2 (5 bases). The CDR3 sequence is 14 residues long. CDR1 and CDR2 (germline): SGHRS, YFSETQ. V lost 2 bases to trimming and J lost 5 bases, with 11 bases between them. CDR3 in amino acids: CASSFSESNNEQFF. The CDR3 bases are TGCGCCAGCAGCTTTAGCGAATCTAACAATGAGCAGTTCTTC.

This clone was observed a handful of times. The rearrangement joins TRBV7-6 to TRBJ2-7; D might be TRBD2 (6 bases). The CDR3 length is 14 residues. The V end was cut by 3 bases, the J end by 4 bases, with 13 bases between. Germline V CDR1 and CDR2: SGHVS, FNYEAQ. CDR3 DNA: TGTGCCAGCAGCTTTGGTACGGGAGAGTACGAGCAGTACTTC. Amino acids: CASSFGTGEYEQYF.

Many counts were recorded for this clone. The chain uses TRBV19 and TRBJ1-3; D is unresolved. Germline CDR1 reads LNHDA; CDR2 reads SQIVND (reference sequence). Trimming cost V 5 bases and J 0 bases, with 5 bases left between them. This CDR3 has 13 amino acids. The CDR3 protein is CASSVVSGNTIYF. Written as DNA, the CDR3 is TGTGCCAGTAGTGTCGTCTCTGGAAACACCATATATTTT.

This clone was seen more than once but under ten times. The CDR3 bases are TGTGCCACCAGCAGAGGGAAGGGACAGGCAAACTCTGGGGCCAACGTCCTGACTTTC. Its translation is CATSRGKGQANSGANVLTF. V usage is TRBV15 and J usage is TRBJ2-6; 8 bases line up with TRBD1. Germline lookup yields CDR1 LNHNV and CDR2 YYDKDF (reference sequence). The CDR3 length is 19 residues. V dropped 1 base and J dropped 0; count of bases not matched to a gene: 8.